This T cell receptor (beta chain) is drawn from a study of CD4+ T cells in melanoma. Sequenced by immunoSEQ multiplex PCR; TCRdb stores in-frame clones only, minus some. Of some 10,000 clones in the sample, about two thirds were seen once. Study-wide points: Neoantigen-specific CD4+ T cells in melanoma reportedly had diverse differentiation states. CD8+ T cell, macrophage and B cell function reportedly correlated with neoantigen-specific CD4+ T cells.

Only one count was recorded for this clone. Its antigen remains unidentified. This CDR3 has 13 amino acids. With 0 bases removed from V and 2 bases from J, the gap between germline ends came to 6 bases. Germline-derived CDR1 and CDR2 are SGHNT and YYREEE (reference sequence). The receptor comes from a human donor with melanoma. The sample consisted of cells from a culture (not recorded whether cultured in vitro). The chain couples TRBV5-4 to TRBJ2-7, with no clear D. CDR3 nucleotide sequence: TGTGCCAGCAGCTTGGGGGTCGCCTACGAGCAGTACTTC. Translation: CASSLGVAYEQYF.